This is a list of T cell receptor beta chains from one sample in a study of CD8 T cells in Susac syndrome. From the immunoSEQ multiplex PCR reads, TCRdb called clonotypes with MiXCR, one entry per CDR3 protein. In the table there are around 130,000 distinct CDR3 sequences, roughly 95% of which are singletons. The sequenced material came from CD4+ T cells from PBMCs. These receptors were taken from a human donor in good health. Each CDR3 is given with its conserved first and last residue. The order of the fields is D gene, clone size, J gene, CDR3 length, V gene, CDR3 protein, CDR3 DNA. A D gene is named only where the DNA matches it firmly. Size values are once, few and many counts, or a class for expanded clones, and some rows have none.

.	.	TRBJ1-5	14	TRBV4-1	CASSRKSRDQPQHF	TGCGCCAGCAGCCGAAAATCCAGGGACCAGCCCCAGCATTTT
.	.	TRBJ1-2	12	TRBV29-1	CSVEIPPRGYTF	TGCAGCGTTGAAATCCCCCCTCGAGGCTACACCTTC
TRBD2	.	TRBJ2-1	16	TRBV28	CASSGALAGTYNEQFF	TGTGCCAGCAGTGGGGCACTAGCGGGGACATACAATGAGCAGTTCTTC
.	.	TRBJ2-5	13	TRBV6-5	CASSSIVEGTQYF	TGTGCCAGCAGTTCCATAGTGGAGGGGACCCAGTACTTC
TRBD1	.	TRBJ2-7	17	TRBV12-3/TRBV12-4	CASTGIRQGALTYEQYF	TGTGCCAGCACGGGAATTCGGCAGGGGGCTCTTACGTACGAGCAGTACTTC
.	.	TRBJ2-2	12	TRBV12-3/TRBV12-4	CASSRQAGELFF	TGTGCCAGCAGCCGACAGGCCGGGGAGCTGTTTTTT
.	.	TRBJ2-7	14	TRBV29-1	CSVVALGMRNEQYF	TGCAGCGTTGTTGCCCTTGGGATGAGGAACGAGCAGTACTTC
.	.	TRBJ2-1	12	TRBV2	CASSVGSNEQFF	TGTGCCAGCAGTGTGGGGTCCAATGAGCAGTTCTTC
TRBD1	.	TRBJ2-7	15	TRBV20-1	CSAHRGPVTAYEQYF	TGCAGTGCGCACAGGGGGCCAGTTACGGCCTACGAGCAGTACTTC
.	.	TRBJ1-4	12	TRBV12-3/TRBV12-4	CASSFMGEKLFF	TGTGCCAGCTCCTTTATGGGTGAAAAACTGTTTTTT
TRBD2	.	TRBJ2-3	14	TRBV19	CASSIGTKADTQYF	TGTGCCAGTAGTATCGGGACTAAAGCAGATACGCAGTATTTT
.	.	TRBJ2-4	16	TRBV5-6	CASSSGPPLAKNIQYF	TGTGCCAGCAGCTCAGGGCCTCCCTTAGCCAAAAACATTCAGTACTTC
TRBD2	.	TRBJ2-7	17	TRBV3-1	CASSQDGLAGASYEQYF	TGTGCCAGCAGCCAAGACGGACTAGCGGGAGCGTCCTACGAGCAGTACTTC
TRBD1	.	TRBJ2-4	17	TRBV20-1	CSARDMGTVLGKNIQYF	TGCAGTGCTAGAGATATGGGGACAGTCCTTGGCAAAAACATTCAGTACTTC
.	.	TRBJ2-7	12	TRBV28	CASSLPRQKQYF	TGTGCCAGCAGTCTTCCCCGGCAGAAGCAGTACTTC
.	.	TRBJ1-5	13	TRBV2	CASNYISNQPQHF	TGTGCCAGCAATTACATAAGCAATCAGCCCCAGCATTTT
.	once	TRBJ1-2	16	TRBV7-2	CASSLVATATNYGYTF	TGTGCCAGCAGCTTAGTAGCGACAGCAACTAACTATGGCTACACCTTC
.	.	TRBJ1-5	13	TRBV12-3/TRBV12-4	CATQGLSNQPQHF	TGTGCCACGCAGGGGTTGAGCAATCAGCCCCAGCATTTT